These 25 T cell receptor beta chains share one sample of origin, sequenced in a study of blood T cell repertoires in COVID-19. The protocol was immunoSEQ multiplex PCR, while the TCRdb copy is restricted to in-frame clones and leaves out a portion. The table has some 270,000 clones, almost 90% seen once; the top ten hold approximately 2.3%. The material sequenced was peripheral blood. The receptors were gathered from a woman aged 55-69 years with COVID-19, enrolled during active disease.

The chain links TRBV11-3 to TRBJ2-3; 9 bases line up with TRBD1. The V and J ends lost 4 bases and 4 bases, in that order; junction bases with no gene match: 3. Looked up from germline, CDR1 is SGHNT and CDR2 is YENEEA. The CDR3 runs to 14 residues. The CDR3 nucleotides are TGTGCCAGCAGCTCAAGACAGGGGGCAGATACGCAGTATTTT. Protein: CASSSRQGADTQYF.

The chain joins TRBV24-1 to TRBJ1-2; TRBD1 aligns across 9 bases. Per the germline V gene, CDR1 is KGHDR and CDR2 is SFDVKD. The trim removed 4 bases at V and 11 bases at J, leaving 4 bases unmatched. This CDR3 has 12 residues. CDR3 region: CATSDRDRDYTF. The DNA for the CDR3 is TGTGCCACCAGTGACCGGGACAGGGATTACACCTTC.

The rearrangement links TRBV6-5 to TRBJ1-4; possibly TRBD1 for D (5 bases). V lost 6 bases and J 3 bases, leaving 14 bases between the germline ends. In germline, CDR1 is MNHEY, CDR2 SVGAGI. The CDR3 covers 15 residues. The CDR3 region has the DNA TGTGCCAGCAGCAAGACTCAGGGTGCTAATGAAAAACTGTTTTTT. Its protein is CASSKTQGANEKLFF.

J is TRBJ1-1 and V is TRBV15; 8 bases map to TRBD1. The germline gives CDR1 LNHNV, CDR2 YYDKDF (reference sequence). CDR3 size: 20 residues. Losses at the gene ends were 1 base for V and 0 bases for J; bases not matched to a gene: 16. This CDR3 is CATSRVPGLGQAALNTEAFF. In DNA, the CDR3 is TGTGCCACCAGCAGAGTCCCCGGCCTGGGACAGGCGGCACTGAACACTGAAGCTTTCTTT. Filled out from reference TRBV15 and TRBJ1-1, the complete variable domain reads DAMVIQNPRYQVTQFGKPVTLSCSQTLNHNVMYWYQQKSSQAPKLLFHYYDKDFNNEADTPDNFQSRRPNTSFCFLDIRSPGLGDTAMYLCATSRVPGLGQAALNTEAFFGQGTRLTVV.

The chain combines TRBV11-2 with TRBJ1-2; the match to TRBD1 covers 8 bases. V shed 5 bases and J 4 bases; nucleotides not matched to a gene: 12. The CDR3 loop spans 16 amino acids. The germline gives CDR1 SGHAT, CDR2 FQNNGV. Here the CDR3 DNA reads TGTGCCAGCAGCCCAGAGGCAGGGGGCGGTATCTATGGCTACACCTTC. The encoded protein is CASSPEAGGGIYGYTF.

The rearrangement joins TRBV7-7 to TRBJ2-5, with D possibly being TRBD1 (5 bases). The CDR3 has 15 amino acids. V was trimmed by 5 bases and J by 4 bases, leaving 17 bases between them. Germline-derived CDR1 and CDR2 are SSHAT and FNYEAQ (reference sequence). CDR3 sequence: CASSKAGHPGETQYF. The CDR3 coding sequence is TGTGCCAGCAGCAAAGCTGGACACCCCGGAGAGACCCAGTACTTC. The variable domain in full, with the rest retrieved from reference TRBV7-7 and TRBJ2-5, is GAGVSQSPRYKVTKRGQDVTLRCDPISSHATLYWYQQALGQGPEFLTYFNYEAQPDKSGLPSDRFSAERPEGSISTLTIQRTEQRDSAMYRCASSKAGHPGETQYFGPGTRLLVL.

The V gene is TRBV7-2, the J gene TRBJ2-3; 15 bases are a match to TRBD2. The CDR3 runs 17 residues. V lost 2 bases and J lost 8; bases outside the gene matches: 8. Germline-derived CDR1 and CDR2 are SGHTA and FQGNSA. The CDR3 nucleotides read TGTGCCAGCAGCTTACTCGGACTAGCGGGGGGGCCAGGTACGCAGTATTTT. Protein product: CASSLLGLAGGPGTQYF.

The chain combines TRBV9 with TRBJ2-5; 8 nucleotides line up with TRBD2. Germline CDR1 reads SGDLS; CDR2 reads YYNGEE. There are 16 residues in the CDR3. J lost 1 base, V lost 0 bases, and 5 bases had no gene match. In nucleotides, the CDR3 is TGTGCCAGCAGCGTAGATGCGGGGGGCAGCCAAGAGACCCAGTACTTC. Translated, it gives CASSVDAGGSQETQYF.

The rearrangement uses TRBV11-3 and TRBJ1-1; D is ambiguous. V was shortened by 1 base and J by 1 base, with 4 bases between the two germline ends. Germline values: CDR1 SGHNT, CDR2 YENEEA. The CDR3 sequence is 13 residues long. The DNA of the CDR3 is TGTGCCAGCAGCTTAGGAGGGAACACTGAAGCTTTCTTT. Its protein product is CASSLGGNTEAFF. The full variable domain, with the rest looked up from reference TRBV11-3 and TRBJ1-1, is EAGVVQSPRYKIIEKKQPVAFWCNPISGHNTLYWYLQNLGQGPELLIRYENEEAVDDSQLPKDRFSAERLKGVDSTLKIQPAELGDSAVYLCASSLGGNTEAFFGQGTRLTVV.

The chain joins TRBV7-2 to TRBJ2-3; TRBD2 is a possible D gene (5 bases). V was trimmed by 2 bases and J by 8 bases, leaving 11 bases between them. The germline CDR1 and CDR2 sequences are SGHTA and FQGNSA. CDR3 length: 13 residues. Here the CDR3 reads CASSLPTSFTQYF. The CDR3 DNA reads TGTGCCAGCAGCTTACCTACTAGTTTTACGCAGTATTTT.

The J gene is TRBJ1-6, the V gene TRBV12-3 or TRBV12-4; TRBD1 might be the D (6 bases). The CDR3 consists of 12 residues. Trimming took off 9 bases at V and 5 bases at J, with 8 bases between the two ends. The CDR3 DNA reads as TGTGCCAGTCGGACAGATAATTCACCCCTCCACTTT. Translated, it gives CASRTDNSPLHF.

V and J are TRBV5-6 and TRBJ1-5; maybe TRBD1 (5 bases). The germline CDR1 and CDR2 sequences are SGHDT and YYEEEE. CDR3 length equals 15 residues. V lost 2 bases and J lost 2, with 11 bases in between. The CDR3 protein is CASSFGGIGNQPQHF. The CDR3 nucleotides are TGTGCCAGCAGCTTCGGGGGTATAGGCAATCAGCCCCAGCATTTT.

The chain uses TRBV12-3 or TRBV12-4 and TRBJ1-4; 8 positions agree with TRBD1. The CDR3 sequence is 13 residues long. Trimming took 6 bases from V and 8 from J; bases not matched to a gene: 5. CDR3 amino acids: CASSLNRGEKLFF. CDR3 nucleotides: TGTGCCAGCAGCTTGAACAGGGGGGAAAAACTGTTTTTT.

This chain joins TRBV4-1 and TRBJ2-7; TRBD1 aligns across 8 bases. The length of the CDR3 is 17 residues. The ends lost 1 base at V and 0 bases at J; junction bases unmatched: 8. Per the germline V gene, CDR1 is MGHRA and CDR2 is YSYEKL. The CDR3 DNA reads TGCGCCAGCAGCCAAGGACTCCGGGACAGGACCTCCTACGAGCAGTACTTC. This codes for CASSQGLRDRTSYEQYF.

V and J are TRBV5-4 and TRBJ1-1; D is uncertain. V gave up 0 bases and J gave up 1 base, with 13 bases separating them. The CDR3 runs 16 residues. The germline V gene encodes CDR1 SGHNT and CDR2 YYREEE (reference sequence). The CDR3 sequence is CASSLGPGGGNTEAFF. CDR3 in DNA: TGTGCCAGCAGCTTGGGACCGGGAGGAGGGAACACTGAAGCTTTCTTT.

The chain links TRBV24-1 to TRBJ2-5, with D tentatively TRBD1 (6 bases). The germline V and J ends were trimmed by 5 bases and 3 bases, with 12 bases remaining between them. The CDR3 loop spans 14 amino acids. The germline V gene encodes CDR1 KGHDR and CDR2 SFDVKD. The CDR3 bases are TGTGCCACCAGTGTGGGGGCCGGGGAAGAGACCCAGTACTTC. It translates to CATSVGAGEETQYF.

V usage is TRBV6-2 or TRBV6-3 and J usage is TRBJ1-1; no clear D. Per the germline V gene, CDR1 is MNHEY and CDR2 is SVGEGT. Trimming shortened V by 2 bases and J by 0 bases, and 13 bases separated the two germline ends. CDR3 length: 16 amino acids. In DNA, the CDR3 is TGTGCCAGCAGTTACCCATTTAGCGCCCTGAACACTGAAGCTTTCTTT. It yields the protein CASSYPFSALNTEAFF.

V gene TRBV7-3 combines with J gene TRBJ1-1, with 8 bases matching TRBD1. The V and J ends lost 4 bases and 3 bases, in that order; junction bases with no gene match: 1. Germline V gene sequence: CDR1 SGHTA, CDR2 FQGTGA. The CDR3 loop spans 13 amino acids. CDR3 loop: CASSSDRDTEAFF. Written as DNA, the CDR3 is TGTGCCAGCAGCTCGGACAGGGACACTGAAGCTTTCTTT.

The CDR3: CASSRTYRALSSYNSPLHF. The CDR3 coding sequence is TGTGCCAGCAGCCGCACATACAGGGCTTTAAGCTCCTATAATTCACCCCTCCACTTT. The gene calls are TRBV2 and TRBJ1-6, with a possible D match to TRBD1 (6 bases). The CDR3 has 19 residues. Trimming took off 6 bases at V and 0 bases at J, with 21 bases between the two ends. Germline assignment: CDR1 SNHLY and CDR2 FYNNEI. Full variable domain (rest looked up from reference TRBV2 and TRBJ1-6): EPEVTQTPSHQVTQMGQEVILRCVPISNHLYFYWYRQILGQKVEFLVSFYNNEISEKSEIFDDQFSVERPDGSNFTLKIRSTKLEDSAMYFCASSRTYRALSSYNSPLHFGNGTRLTVT.

The chain employs TRBV5-1 and TRBJ2-3; D not certain. CDR3 length: 15 amino acids. Germline CDR1 SGHRS, CDR2 YFSETQ. V was pared by 0 bases and J by 2 bases, with 10 bases between. The CDR3 DNA reads as TGCGCCAGCAGCTTGGACAGATCCCCCACAGATACGCAGTATTTT. Amino acid sequence: CASSLDRSPTDTQYF.

V is TRBV30 and J is TRBJ1-5; D not certain. In germline, CDR1 is GTSNPN, CDR2 SVGIG (reference sequence). This CDR3 is built from 14 residues. V was trimmed by 0 bases and J by 11 bases, leaving 17 bases between them. CDR3 nucleotides: TGTGCCTGGAGTGTAAGCGGGAAAATCATAGCCCAGCATTTT. Its protein product is CAWSVSGKIIAQHF.

The CDR3 here is CASSQGLAGNSDTQYF. CDR3 nucleotide sequence: TGTGCCAGCAGCCAAGGGCTAGCGGGCAACTCAGATACGCAGTATTTT. The chain couples TRBV3-1 (or the pseudogene TRBV3-2) to TRBJ2-3; TRBD2 agrees at 8 bases. V shed 1 base, J shed 4 bases, and the junction held 7 bases outside the gene matches. The CDR3 is 16 amino acids. The germline V gene has CDR1 LGHDT and CDR2 YNNKEL (reference sequence).

The rearrangement links TRBV3-1 (or the pseudogene TRBV3-2) to TRBJ2-2; 12 nucleotides agree with TRBD2. Germline CDR1 reads LGHDT; CDR2 reads YNNKEL (reference sequence). With 1 base clipped from V and 4 bases from J, the junction kept 4 bases outside the gene matches. CDR3 length: 17 amino acids. This CDR3 reads CASSQAKLAGGTGELFF. The CDR3 coding sequence is TGTGCCAGCAGCCAAGCGAAACTAGCGGGGGGCACCGGGGAGCTGTTTTTT.

The genes are TRBV5-4 and TRBJ1-3, with D unclear. Germline assignment: CDR1 SGHNT and CDR2 YYREEE (reference sequence). CDR3 length: 14 residues. With 0 bases removed from V and 0 bases from J, the gap between germline ends came to 4 bases. The CDR3 here is CASSLGSSGNTIYF. CDR3 nucleotide sequence: TGTGCCAGCAGCTTGGGTAGCTCTGGAAACACCATATATTTT.

V is TRBV6-5 and J is TRBJ1-1; D is unclear. Trimming cost V 7 bases and J 5 bases, with 17 bases left between them. This CDR3 spans 14 amino acids. CDR1 and CDR2 (germline): MNHEY, SVGAGI. DNA for the CDR3: TGTGCCAGCATACGTACCAGGATGGGTACTGAAGCTTTCTTT. Translation gives CASIRTRMGTEAFF.